This TCR beta chain was sequenced for a study of T cell repertoires in cytomegalovirus infection. Background on the study: Both a matching HLA type and CMV infection were indicated by public TCR beta signatures.

Study-level findings and limits: HLA-C-restricted, CMV-specific TCR beta clonotypes were dominant ex vivo. Public TCR beta family frequency separated CMV-and-HLA carriers, including in an independent cohort.

In TCRdb, the reads were re-called with MiXCR into one record per CDR3 protein. The sample yields over 100,000 distinct CDR3 sequences, about 30% seen once. This CDR3 is 17 amino acids long. Per the germline V gene, CDR1 is MNHEY and CDR2 is SVGAGI. V lost 2 bases, J lost 1 base, and 7 bases stayed unmatched. Comment on this clonotype: What it binds is not known.

The J gene is TRBJ2-7, the V gene TRBV6-5; 11 bases map to TRBD2. This material consisted of CD8+ T cells from cultured PBMCs, taken from culture after CMV antigen stimulation. The sequence derives from a human donor in good health (CMV status not recorded). Some clones in this sample may be carry-over from other donors' samples. The chain's CDR3 is CASSYLTSGGSSYEQYF. The CDR3 DNA is TGTGCCAGCAGTTACCTAACTAGCGGGGGTTCTTCCTACGAGCAGTACTTC.